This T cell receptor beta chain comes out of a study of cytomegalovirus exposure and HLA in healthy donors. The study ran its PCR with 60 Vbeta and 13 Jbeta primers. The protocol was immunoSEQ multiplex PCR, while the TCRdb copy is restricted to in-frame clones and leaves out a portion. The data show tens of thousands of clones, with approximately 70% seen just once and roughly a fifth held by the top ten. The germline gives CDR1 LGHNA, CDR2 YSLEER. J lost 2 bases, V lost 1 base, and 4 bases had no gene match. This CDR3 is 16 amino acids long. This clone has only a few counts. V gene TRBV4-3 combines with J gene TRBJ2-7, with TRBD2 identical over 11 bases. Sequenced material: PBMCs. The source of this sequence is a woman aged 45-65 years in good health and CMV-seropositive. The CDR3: CASSQGTSGGAYEQYF. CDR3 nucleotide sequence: TGCGCCAGCAGCCAAGGAACTAGCGGGGGTGCCTACGAGCAGTACTTC.